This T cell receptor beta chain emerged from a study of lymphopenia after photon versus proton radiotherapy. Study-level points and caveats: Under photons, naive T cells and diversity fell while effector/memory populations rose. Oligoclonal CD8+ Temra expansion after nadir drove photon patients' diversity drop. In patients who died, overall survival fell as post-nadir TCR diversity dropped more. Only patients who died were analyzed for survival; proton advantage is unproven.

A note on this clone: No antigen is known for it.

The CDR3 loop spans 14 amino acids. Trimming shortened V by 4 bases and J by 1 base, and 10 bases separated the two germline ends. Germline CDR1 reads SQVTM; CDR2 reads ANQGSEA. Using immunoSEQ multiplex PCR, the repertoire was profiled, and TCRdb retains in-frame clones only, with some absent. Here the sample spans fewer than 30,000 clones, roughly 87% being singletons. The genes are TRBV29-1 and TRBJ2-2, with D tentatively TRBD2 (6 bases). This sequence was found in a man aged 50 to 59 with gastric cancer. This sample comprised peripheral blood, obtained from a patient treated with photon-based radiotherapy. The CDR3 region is CSVVSGRNTGELFF. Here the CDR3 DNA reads TGCAGCGTTGTTAGCGGACGGAACACCGGGGAGCTGTTTTTT.